The clone carrying this TCR beta chain came up many times. What it binds is unknown. This sample is drawn from a study of Graves' ophthalmopathy and Graves' hyperthyroidism. Points from the study as a whole: The model reached around 64% sensitivity and around 74% specificity for predicting ophthalmopathy progression.

Amplification targeted the TCR beta CDR3 regions, with RNA transcripts as the source material. First-round RT-PCR employed HTBI primers, with a second-round multiplex PCR after it. TCRdb used MiXCR to reprocess the multiplex PCR reads, holding one entry per CDR3 protein. The table has 340,000 or so distinct CDR3 sequences, roughly 15% seen once. V lost 4 bases to trimming and J lost 5 bases, with 15 bases between them. The germline V gene has CDR1 MNHNS and CDR2 SASEGT. The CDR3 runs 16 residues. The V and J genes are TRBV6-1 and TRBJ1-6; D is unresolved. The TCR originated in an adult man with Graves' ophthalmopathy. The sequencing sample was made of peripheral blood. CDR3 nucleotides: TGTGCCAGCAGTGTTTTCCGGCAGGCGAATAATTCACCCCTCCACTTT. It yields the protein CASSVFRQANNSPLHF.